These T cell receptor beta chains were read from a single sample in a study of T-cell memory formation after mild COVID-19. TCRdb passed the 5' RACE reads through MiXCR, listing each CDR3 protein once. The table shows 250,000 to 350,000 distinct CDR3 sequences, with over 11% occurring only once. Sequencing was performed on PBMCs or a T cell subset sorted from them (not recorded which). The receptors stem from a man aged 18 to 29 who had mild COVID-19 (a few samples of this study predate the infection). Cell type and time point are not known. CDR3s include the opening cysteine and the closing phenylalanine or tryptophan. The order of the fields is clone size, D gene, V gene, J gene, CDR3 protein, CDR3 DNA. A D gene is named only where the DNA matches it firmly. Clone sizes are given selectively: once, few, many, or a class where the clone is expanded.

>many|-|TRBV7-2|TRBJ1-1
CASSLLPGTEAFF
TGTGCCAGCAGCTTGCTCCCAGGCACTGAAGCTTTCTTT
>-|-|TRBV28|TRBJ1-1
CASLPQAFNTEAFF
TGTGCCAGTCTCCCCCAGGCCTTCAACACTGAAGCTTTCTTT
>many|-|TRBV27|TRBJ2-5
CASPKVGMETQYF
TGTGCCAGCCCCAAGGTAGGGATGGAGACCCAGTACTTC
>few|-|TRBV19|TRBJ2-5
CATEAESETQYF
TGTGCCACCGAGGCGGAGAGTGAGACCCAGTACTTC
>-|TRBD1|TRBV7-3|TRBJ2-7
CASSSDRVASEQYF
TGTGCCAGCAGCTCCGACAGGGTGGCGTCCGAGCAGTACTTC
>-|TRBD1|TRBV2|TRBJ1-6
CASSEEGQGYSPLHF
TGTGCCAGCAGTGAAGAGGGACAGGGATATTCACCCCTCCACTTT
>few|-|TRBV5-6|TRBJ1-3
CASTWGTTGNTIYF
TGTGCCAGCACCTGGGGGACTACAGGAAACACCATATATTTT
>-|TRBD2|TRBV24-1|TRBJ2-3
CATAGARGGSDTQYF
TGTGCCACCGCCGGGGCGCGGGGGGGATCAGATACGCAGTATTTT
>many|-|TRBV27|TRBJ2-6
CASSPEVSSGANVLTF
TGTGCCAGCAGTCCTGAGGTCAGCTCTGGGGCCAACGTCCTGACTTTC
>few|-|TRBV4-3|TRBJ2-1
CASSHGAGQVF
TGCGCCAGCAGCCATGGGGCAGGGCAGGTCTTC
>many|-|TRBV30|TRBJ2-6
CAWSESLITSGANVLTF
TGTGCCTGGAGTGAGTCCTTAATTACCTCTGGGGCCAACGTCCTGACTTTC
>few|-|TRBV2|TRBJ2-1
CASSDMSSYNEQFF
TGTGCCAGCAGTGACATGAGCTCCTACAATGAGCAGTTCTTC
>many|-|TRBV19|TRBJ1-5
CATHPGGNQPQHF
TGTGCCACCCATCCCGGGGGGAATCAGCCCCAGCATTTT
>-|-|TRBV6-4|TRBJ1-1
CASSSSPGTTEAFF
TGTGCCAGCAGTTCTAGTCCGGGGACCACTGAAGCTTTCTTT
>-|TRBD1|TRBV12-3/TRBV12-4|TRBJ1-2
CASASSPSTGTYGYTF
TGTGCCAGCGCTAGTTCCCCATCGACAGGGACCTATGGCTACACCTTC
>-|-|TRBV2|TRBJ1-1
CASGVAEAFF
TGTGCCAGCGGCGTCGCTGAAGCTTTCTTT